This TCR beta chain was recovered during a study of vaccination and CD4 T cells after COVID-19. General study results and limits: In convalescent patients, 304 of 307 vaccine-specific clones were spike mono-reactive. Only post-vaccination samples contained a median roughly 86% of the reactive clones in convalescent patients.

In germline, CDR1 is KGHDR, CDR2 SFDVKD. This CDR3 comprises 16 residues. V lost 3 bases and J lost 4; bases outside the gene matches: 5. The assay that was used to sequence DNA from cultured CD4+ T cells was the Oncomine TCR Beta short-read assay. MiXCR was run by TCRdb on the PCR reads, yielding one entry per CDR3 protein. The sample lists around 7,700 distinct CDR3 sequences, around two thirds occurring once. Note on this clonotype: Antigen: not known.

Treatment in this sample: roughly ten-day PBMC culture with coronavirus spike peptide pools or control peptides (ViraFEST assay). Fresh replacement IL-2 medium substituted for half the medium on days 3 and 7. This receptor was taken from a human donor who had recovered from COVID-19. The chain combines TRBV24-1 with TRBJ1-5; 10 positions match TRBD1. The sample consisted of CD4+ T cells from blood, cultured in vitro. The CDR3 nucleotides are TGTGCCACCAGTGATCCGGGACAGGGGAAGAATCAGCCCCAGCATTTT. Its protein product is CATSDPGQGKNQPQHF.